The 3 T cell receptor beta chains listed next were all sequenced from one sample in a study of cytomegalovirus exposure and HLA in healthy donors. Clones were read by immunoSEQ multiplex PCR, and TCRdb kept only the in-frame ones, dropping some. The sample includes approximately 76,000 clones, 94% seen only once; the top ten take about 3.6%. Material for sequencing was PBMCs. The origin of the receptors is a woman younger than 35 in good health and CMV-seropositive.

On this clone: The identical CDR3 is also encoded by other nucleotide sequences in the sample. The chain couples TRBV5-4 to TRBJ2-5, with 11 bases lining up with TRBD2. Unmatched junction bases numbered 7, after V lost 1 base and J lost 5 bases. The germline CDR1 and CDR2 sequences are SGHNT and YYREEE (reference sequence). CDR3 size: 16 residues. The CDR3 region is CASSLTSGGRGETQYF. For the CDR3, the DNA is TGTGCCAGCAGCTTGACTAGCGGGGGCCGCGGGGAGACCCAGTACTTC.

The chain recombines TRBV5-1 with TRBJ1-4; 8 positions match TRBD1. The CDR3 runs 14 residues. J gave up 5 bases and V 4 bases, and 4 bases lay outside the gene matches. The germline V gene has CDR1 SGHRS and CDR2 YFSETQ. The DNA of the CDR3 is TGCGCCAGCAGCGTGGGACAGGTCAATGAAAAACTGTTTTTT. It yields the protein CASSVGQVNEKLFF.

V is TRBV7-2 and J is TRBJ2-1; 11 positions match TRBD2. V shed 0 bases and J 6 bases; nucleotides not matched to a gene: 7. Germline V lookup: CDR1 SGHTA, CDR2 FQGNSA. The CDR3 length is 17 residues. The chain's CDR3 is CASSLASGTSGLNEQFF. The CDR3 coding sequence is TGTGCCAGCAGCTTAGCCTCGGGGACTAGCGGACTCAATGAGCAGTTCTTC.